Shown below are 6 T cell receptor beta chains from a single sample sequenced in a study of T-cell memory formation after mild COVID-19. TCRdb redid the calling of the 5' RACE reads with MiXCR, one entry per CDR3 protein. The sample has some 210,000 distinct CDR3 sequences; 27% are singletons. Sequences were obtained from PBMCs or a T cell subset sorted from them (not recorded which). The receptors come from an adult woman who had mild COVID-19 (a few samples of this study predate the infection). Cell type and time point are not known.

The rearrangement links TRBV4-3 to TRBJ2-7; a possible D gene is TRBD2 (6 bases). Per germline, CDR1 LGHNA and CDR2 YSLEER. Trimming took 2 bases from V and 0 from J, leaving 11 bases between them. The CDR3 consists of 15 residues. CDR3 DNA: TGCGCCAGCAGCCAACTTAGCGGCTCCTCCTACGAGCAGTACTTC. Amino acid sequence: CASSQLSGSSYEQYF.

This clonotype was observed a handful of times. The chain carries TRBV20-1 and TRBJ1-6; a possible D gene is TRBD1 (5 bases). Germline V gene lookup returns CDR1 DFQATT and CDR2 SNEGSKA (reference sequence). CDR3 length: 14 residues. Trimming took off 0 bases at V and 6 bases at J, with 9 bases between the two ends. The DNA for the CDR3 is TGCAGTGCTAGAGAGGGGACGGGTAATTCACCCCTCCACTTT. Protein sequence: CSAREGTGNSPLHF.

This clonotype was detected a few times. The chain employs TRBV15 and TRBJ2-7; TRBD1 matches at 7 bases. The ends lost 0 bases at V and 5 bases at J; junction bases unmatched: 7. Germline V gives CDR1 LNHNV, CDR2 YYDKDF (reference sequence). CDR3 length: 15 residues. CDR3 in DNA: TGTGCCACCAGCAGAGACCCAGGGGGAGTGGACGAGCAGTACTTC. This translates into CATSRDPGGVDEQYF.

The chain has TRBV6-2 or TRBV6-3 and TRBJ1-5; D call uncertain. Looked up from germline, CDR1 is MNHEY and CDR2 is SVGEGT. The germline V and J ends were trimmed by 0 bases and 7 bases, with 4 bases remaining between them. The CDR3 is 12 amino acids. The DNA of the CDR3 is TGTGCCAGCAGTTACTCAGGGCAGCCCCAGCATTTT. It codes for CASSYSGQPQHF.

This chain links TRBV9 with TRBJ2-7; TRBD2 matches at 9 bases. V was clipped by 4 bases and J by 7 bases; unmatched bases: 6. The CDR3 has 13 residues. Germline CDR1 SGDLS, CDR2 YYNGEE. The CDR3 sequence is CASSPSGTREQYF. CDR3 in DNA: TGTGCCAGCAGCCCTAGCGGGACGAGGGAGCAGTACTTC.

This clonotype was picked up a small number of times. The genes are TRBV20-1 and TRBJ1-1; 7 positions agree with TRBD1. Trimming cost V 3 bases and J 10 bases; bases outside gene matches: 14. Germline CDR1 and CDR2: DFQATT and SNEGSKA (reference sequence). The CDR3 runs 14 residues. CDR3 nucleotides: TGCAGTGCTAGTCTACAGGGGACCGCTTCGGGAGCTTTCTTT. Its translation: CSASLQGTASGAFF.